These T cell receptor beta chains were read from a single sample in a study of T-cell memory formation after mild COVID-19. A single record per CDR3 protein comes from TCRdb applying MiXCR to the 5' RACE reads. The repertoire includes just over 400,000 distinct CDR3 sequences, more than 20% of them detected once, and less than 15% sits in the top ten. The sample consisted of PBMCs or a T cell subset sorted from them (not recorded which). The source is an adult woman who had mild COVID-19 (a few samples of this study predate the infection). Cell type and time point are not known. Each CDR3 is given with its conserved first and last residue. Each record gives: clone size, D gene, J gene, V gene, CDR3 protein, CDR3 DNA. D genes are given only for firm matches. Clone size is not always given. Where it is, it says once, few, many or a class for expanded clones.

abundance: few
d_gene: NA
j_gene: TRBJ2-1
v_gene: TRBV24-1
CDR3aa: CATSHGRGVNEQFF
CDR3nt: TGTGCCACCAGTCATGGCAGGGGCGTCAATGAGCAGTTCTTC

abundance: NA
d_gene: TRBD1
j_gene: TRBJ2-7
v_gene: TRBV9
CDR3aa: CASSISGTGATYEQYF
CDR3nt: TGTGCCAGCAGCATCTCCGGGACAGGCGCTACCTACGAGCAGTACTTC

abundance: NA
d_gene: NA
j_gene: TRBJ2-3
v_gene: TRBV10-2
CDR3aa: CASSEGSLSDTQYF
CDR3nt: TGCGCCAGCAGTGAAGGTAGCTTAAGTGATACGCAGTATTTT

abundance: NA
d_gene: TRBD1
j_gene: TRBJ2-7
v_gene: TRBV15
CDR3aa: CATSRDMPRQGSSYEQYF
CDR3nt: TGTGCCACCAGCAGAGATATGCCGCGACAGGGAAGCTCCTACGAGCAGTACTTC

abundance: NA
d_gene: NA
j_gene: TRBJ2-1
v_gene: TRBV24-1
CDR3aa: CATGQGWNEQFF
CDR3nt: TGTGCCACCGGTCAGGGGTGGAATGAGCAGTTCTTC

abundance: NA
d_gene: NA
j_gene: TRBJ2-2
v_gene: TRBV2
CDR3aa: CASSGRDSPNTGELFF
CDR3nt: TGTGCCAGCAGCGGGAGGGACAGTCCGAACACCGGGGAGCTGTTTTTT

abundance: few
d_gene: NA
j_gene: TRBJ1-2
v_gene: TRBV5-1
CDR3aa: CASSLGRESEGYTF
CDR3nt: TGCGCCAGCAGCTTGGGCAGGGAGTCGGAAGGCTACACCTTC

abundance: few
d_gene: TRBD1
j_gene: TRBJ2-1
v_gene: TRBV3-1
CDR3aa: CASSQAPGQGPLNEQFF
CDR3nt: TGTGCCAGCAGCCAGGCCCCGGGACAGGGGCCCCTCAATGAGCAGTTCTTC

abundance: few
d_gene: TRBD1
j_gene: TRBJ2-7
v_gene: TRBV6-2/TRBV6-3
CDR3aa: CASSYSHSGDRGPYEQYF
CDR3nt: TGTGCCAGCAGTTACTCCCATTCTGGGGACAGGGGGCCGTACGAGCAGTACTTC

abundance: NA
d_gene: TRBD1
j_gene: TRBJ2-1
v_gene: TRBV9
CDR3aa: CASSLPRGQGPVNEQFF
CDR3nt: TGTGCCAGCAGCCTACCGAGGGGACAGGGTCCGGTCAATGAGCAGTTCTTC

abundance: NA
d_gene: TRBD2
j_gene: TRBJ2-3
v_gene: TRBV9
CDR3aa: CASSVDLSGGFTDTQYF
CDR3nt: TGTGCCAGCAGCGTAGATCTTAGCGGGGGGTTCACAGATACGCAGTATTTT

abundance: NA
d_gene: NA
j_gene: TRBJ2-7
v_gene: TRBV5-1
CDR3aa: CASSLRAGTTYEQYF
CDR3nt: TGCGCCAGCAGCTTGAGGGCAGGGACCACCTACGAGCAGTACTTC

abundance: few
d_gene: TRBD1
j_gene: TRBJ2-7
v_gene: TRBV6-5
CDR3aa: CASSRSGQGSYEQYF
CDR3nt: TGTGCCAGCAGCCGCTCTGGACAGGGATCCTACGAGCAGTACTTC

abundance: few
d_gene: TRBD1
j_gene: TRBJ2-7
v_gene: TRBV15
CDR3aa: CAIGQGYTYEQYF
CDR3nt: TGTGCCATCGGACAGGGTTATACTTACGAGCAGTACTTC

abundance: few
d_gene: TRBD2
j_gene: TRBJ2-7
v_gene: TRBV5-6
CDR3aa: CASSLEGTSGSSDEQYF
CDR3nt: TGTGCCAGCAGCTTGGAGGGGACTAGCGGGAGTTCGGACGAGCAGTACTTC

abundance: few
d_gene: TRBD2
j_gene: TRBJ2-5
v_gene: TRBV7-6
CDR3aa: CASSLTSGSLGETQYF
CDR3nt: TGTGCCAGCAGCTTGACTAGCGGGAGCCTCGGGGAGACCCAGTACTTC

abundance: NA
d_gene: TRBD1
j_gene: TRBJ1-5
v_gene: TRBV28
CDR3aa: CASSPGTGVLWGQQSNQPQHF
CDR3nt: TGTGCCAGCAGTCCCGGGACAGGGGTTCTTTGGGGCCAACAGAGCAATCAGCCCCAGCATTTT

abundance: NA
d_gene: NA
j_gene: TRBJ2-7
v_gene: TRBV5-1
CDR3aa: CATSDGEVPYEQYF
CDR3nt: TGCGCCACATCCGACGGGGAGGTCCCCTACGAGCAGTACTTC

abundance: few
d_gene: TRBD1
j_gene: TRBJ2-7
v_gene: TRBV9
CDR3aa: CASSYGTAPTYEQYF
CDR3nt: TGTGCCAGCAGCTATGGGACAGCACCGACCTACGAGCAGTACTTC